Each of the 6 T cell receptor beta chains below was sequenced from the same sample in a study of T-cell memory formation after mild COVID-19. MiXCR, run by TCRdb on the 5' RACE reads, gives a single entry per CDR3 protein. The sample includes 550,000 to 700,000 distinct CDR3 sequences, approximately 18% of them seen just once. Material for sequencing was PBMCs or a T cell subset sorted from them (not recorded which). The receptors derive from an adult woman who had mild COVID-19 (a few samples of this study predate the infection). Cell type and time point are not known.

The rearrangement links TRBV13 to TRBJ2-1; D is ambiguous. The CDR3 contains 13 residues. The V end lost 2 bases, the J end lost 9 bases, and 11 bases lay between the germline ends. CDR1 is PRHDT, CDR2 FYEKMQ, per germline (reference sequence). Here the CDR3 DNA reads TGTGCCAGCAGCTTAACCCCCTCGGTTGAGCAGTTCTTC. This sequence encodes CASSLTPSVEQFF.

The sample holds many counts of this clonotype. The genes are TRBV12-3 or TRBV12-4 and TRBJ2-1, with 8 bases matching TRBD1. The CDR3 runs to 15 residues. Losses at the gene ends were 6 bases for V and 0 bases for J; bases not matched to a gene: 4. DNA of the CDR3: TGTGCCAGCAGGCCAGACAGGGGCTCCTACAATGAGCAGTTCTTC. Its translation is CASRPDRGSYNEQFF.

The chain couples TRBV20-1 to TRBJ2-7; TRBD1 aligns across 8 bases. V gave up 8 bases and J gave up 2 bases; unmatched junction bases: 5. The CDR3 extends over 12 amino acids. Germline loops: CDR1 DFQATT, CDR2 SNEGSKA (reference sequence). CDR3 DNA sequence: TGCAGTAGGACAGGGCCGGCCTACGAGCAGTACTTC. It encodes CSRTGPAYEQYF.

This chain connects TRBV5-1 to TRBJ1-2; TRBD1 matches at 8 bases. The CDR3 sequence is 15 residues long. CDR1 is SGHRS and CDR2 is YFSETQ in the germline V gene. The trim removed 4 bases at V and 7 bases at J, leaving 12 bases unmatched. CDR3 in DNA: TGCGCCAGCAGCCTAGGACAGGGCCTCAGCTCTGGCTACACCTTC. Its protein product is CASSLGQGLSSGYTF.

This clonotype was found many times. The V gene is TRBV19, the J gene TRBJ1-5; D is unclear. The V end lost 2 bases, the J end lost 3 bases, and 8 bases lay between the germline ends. The CDR3 has 14 residues. Germline loops: CDR1 LNHDA, CDR2 SQIVND (reference sequence). The CDR3 nucleotides read TGTGCCAGTAGTATACAGGCGGACAATCAGCCCCAGCATTTT. Translating gives CASSIQADNQPQHF.

In its sample, this clonotype was seen a few times. This sequence joins TRBV29-1 and TRBJ2-1; D gene unclear. V was pared by 3 bases and J by 6 bases, with 18 bases between. The CDR3 loop spans 15 amino acids. Germline V gene sequence: CDR1 SQVTM, CDR2 ANQGSEA. The CDR3: CSVDLRHRIGNEQFF. The DNA of the CDR3 is TGCAGCGTTGATTTGAGGCACCGGATCGGCAATGAGCAGTTCTTC.